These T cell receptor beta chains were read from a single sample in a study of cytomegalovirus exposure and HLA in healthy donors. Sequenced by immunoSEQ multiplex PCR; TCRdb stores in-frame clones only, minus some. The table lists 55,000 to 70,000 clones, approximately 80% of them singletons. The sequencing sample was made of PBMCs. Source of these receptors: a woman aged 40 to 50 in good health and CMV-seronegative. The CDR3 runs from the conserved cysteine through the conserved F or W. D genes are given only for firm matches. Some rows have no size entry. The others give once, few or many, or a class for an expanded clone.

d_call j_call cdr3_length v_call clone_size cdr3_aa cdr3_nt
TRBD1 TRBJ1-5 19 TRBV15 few CATRIHRDRGQWGNQPQHF TGTGCCACCAGGATACACCGGGACAGGGGGCAATGGGGCAATCAGCCCCAGCATTTT
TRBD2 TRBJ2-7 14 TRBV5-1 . CASSLGTSGYEQYF TGCGCCAGCAGCTTGGGGACTAGCGGCTACGAGCAGTACTTC
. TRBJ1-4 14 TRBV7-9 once CASSLVGQGEKLFF TGTGCCAGCAGCTTAGTGGGGCAGGGGGAAAAACTGTTTTTT
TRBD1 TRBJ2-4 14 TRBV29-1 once CSVDAGGGINIQYF TGCAGCGTTGATGCAGGGGGCGGGATTAACATTCAGTACTTC
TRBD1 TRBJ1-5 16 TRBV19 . CASSILGQGDNQPQHF TGTGCCAGTAGTATACTGGGGCAGGGGGACAATCAGCCCCAGCATTTT
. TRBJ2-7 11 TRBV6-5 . CASSYGQYEYF TGTGCCAGCAGTTACGGCCAGTACGAGTACTTC
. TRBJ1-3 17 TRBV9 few CASSPLDIFSGENTIYF TGTGCCAGCAGCCCTTTAGACATTTTCTCTGGTGAAAACACCATATATTTT
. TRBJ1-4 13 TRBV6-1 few CASKKQSVEKLFF TGTGCCAGCAAAAAACAGTCGGTTGAAAAACTGTTTTTT
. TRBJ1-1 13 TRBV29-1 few CSATGLPNTEAFF TGCAGCGCCACGGGACTGCCGAACACTGAAGCTTTCTTT
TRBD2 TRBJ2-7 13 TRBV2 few CASSGGLAYEQYF TGTGCCAGCAGTGGGGGACTAGCCTACGAGCAGTACTTC
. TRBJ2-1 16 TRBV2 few CASSVAGRRSYNEQFF TGTGCCAGCAGTGTGGCAGGGCGTCGCTCCTACAATGAGCAGTTCTTC
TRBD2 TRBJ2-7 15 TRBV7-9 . CASSLEGLGLYEQYF TGTGCCAGCAGCTTAGAGGGACTAGGGCTGTACGAGCAGTACTTC
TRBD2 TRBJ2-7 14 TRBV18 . CASSAGLAGYEQYF TGTGCCAGCTCAGCGGGACTAGCGGGCTACGAGCAGTACTTC
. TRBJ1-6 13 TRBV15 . CATSRAQNSPLHF TGTGCCACCAGCAGAGCTCAGAATTCACCCCTCCACTTT
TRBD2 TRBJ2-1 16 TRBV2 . CASSASGRQSYNEQFF TGTGCCAGCAGTGCAAGCGGGAGGCAATCCTACAATGAGCAGTTCTTC
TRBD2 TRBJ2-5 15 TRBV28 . CASTHIGGSEETQYF TGTGCCAGCACCCACATCGGCGGGAGCGAAGAGACCCAGTACTTC
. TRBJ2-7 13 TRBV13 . CASSLGRVYEQYF TGTGCCAGCAGCTTAGGCAGGGTCTACGAGCAGTACTTC